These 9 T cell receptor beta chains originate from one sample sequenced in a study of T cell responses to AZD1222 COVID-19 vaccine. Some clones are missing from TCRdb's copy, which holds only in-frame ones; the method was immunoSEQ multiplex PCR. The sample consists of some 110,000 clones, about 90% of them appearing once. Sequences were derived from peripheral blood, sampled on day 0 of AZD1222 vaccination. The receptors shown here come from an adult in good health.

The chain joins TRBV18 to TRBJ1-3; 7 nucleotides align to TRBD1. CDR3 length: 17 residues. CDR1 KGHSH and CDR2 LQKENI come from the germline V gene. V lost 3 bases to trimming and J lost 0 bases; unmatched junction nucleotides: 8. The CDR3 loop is CASSPTGNLNSGNTIYF. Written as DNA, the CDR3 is TGTGCCAGCTCACCGACAGGGAATCTGAACTCTGGAAACACCATATATTTT.

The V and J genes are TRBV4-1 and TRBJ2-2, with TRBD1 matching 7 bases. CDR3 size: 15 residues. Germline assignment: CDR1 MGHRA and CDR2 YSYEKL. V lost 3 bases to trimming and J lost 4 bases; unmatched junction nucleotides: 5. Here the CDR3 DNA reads TGCGCCAGCAGCCAGTCGGGACAGTCCACCGGGGAGCTGTTTTTT. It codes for CASSQSGQSTGELFF.

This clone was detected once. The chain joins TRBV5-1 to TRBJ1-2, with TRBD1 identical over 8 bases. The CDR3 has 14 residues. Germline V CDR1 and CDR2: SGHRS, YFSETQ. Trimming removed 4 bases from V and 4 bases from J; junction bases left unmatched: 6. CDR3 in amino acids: CASSPGQGPYGYTF. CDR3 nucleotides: TGCGCCAGCAGCCCCGGACAGGGACCCTATGGCTACACCTTC.

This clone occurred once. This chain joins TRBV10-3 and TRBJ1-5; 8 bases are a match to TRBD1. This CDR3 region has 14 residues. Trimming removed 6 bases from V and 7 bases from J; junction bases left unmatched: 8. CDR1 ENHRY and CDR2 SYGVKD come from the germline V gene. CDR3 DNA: TGTGCCATCAGCGACAGGGGAGAGGGACAGCCCCAGCATTTT. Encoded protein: CAISDRGEGQPQHF.

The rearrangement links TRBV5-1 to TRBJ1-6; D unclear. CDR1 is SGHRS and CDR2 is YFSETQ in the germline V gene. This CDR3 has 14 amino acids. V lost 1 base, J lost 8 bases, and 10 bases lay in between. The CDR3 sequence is CASSLNNGDSPLHF. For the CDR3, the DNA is TGCGCCAGCAGCTTGAACAACGGGGATTCACCCCTCCACTTT.

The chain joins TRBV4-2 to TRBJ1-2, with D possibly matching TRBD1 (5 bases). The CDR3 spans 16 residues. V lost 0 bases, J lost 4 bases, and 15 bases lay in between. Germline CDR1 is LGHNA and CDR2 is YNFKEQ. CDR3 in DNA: TGTGCCAGCAGCCAAGATAGCCGGGGACGCGCCTATGGCTACACCTTC. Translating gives CASSQDSRGRAYGYTF.

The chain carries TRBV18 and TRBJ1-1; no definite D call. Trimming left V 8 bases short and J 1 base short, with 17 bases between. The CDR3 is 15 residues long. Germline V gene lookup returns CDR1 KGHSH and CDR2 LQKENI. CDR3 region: CASAKTPRGNTEAFF. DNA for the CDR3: TGTGCCAGCGCCAAAACCCCGAGAGGGAACACTGAAGCTTTCTTT.

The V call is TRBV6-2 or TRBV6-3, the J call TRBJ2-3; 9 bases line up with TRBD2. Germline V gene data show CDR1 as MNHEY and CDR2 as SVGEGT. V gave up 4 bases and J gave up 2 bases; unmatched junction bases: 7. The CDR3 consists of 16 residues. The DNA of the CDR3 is TGTGCCAGCAGTTTAGTAGCGGGAGTCTACACAGATACGCAGTATTTT. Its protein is CASSLVAGVYTDTQYF.

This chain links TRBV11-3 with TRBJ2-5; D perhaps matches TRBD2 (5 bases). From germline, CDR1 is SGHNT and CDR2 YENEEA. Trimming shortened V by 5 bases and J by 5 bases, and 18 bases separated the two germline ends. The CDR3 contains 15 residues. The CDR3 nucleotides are TGTGCCAGCAGCCATAACGGCGGGCTATATGAGACCCAGTACTTC. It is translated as CASSHNGGLYETQYF.